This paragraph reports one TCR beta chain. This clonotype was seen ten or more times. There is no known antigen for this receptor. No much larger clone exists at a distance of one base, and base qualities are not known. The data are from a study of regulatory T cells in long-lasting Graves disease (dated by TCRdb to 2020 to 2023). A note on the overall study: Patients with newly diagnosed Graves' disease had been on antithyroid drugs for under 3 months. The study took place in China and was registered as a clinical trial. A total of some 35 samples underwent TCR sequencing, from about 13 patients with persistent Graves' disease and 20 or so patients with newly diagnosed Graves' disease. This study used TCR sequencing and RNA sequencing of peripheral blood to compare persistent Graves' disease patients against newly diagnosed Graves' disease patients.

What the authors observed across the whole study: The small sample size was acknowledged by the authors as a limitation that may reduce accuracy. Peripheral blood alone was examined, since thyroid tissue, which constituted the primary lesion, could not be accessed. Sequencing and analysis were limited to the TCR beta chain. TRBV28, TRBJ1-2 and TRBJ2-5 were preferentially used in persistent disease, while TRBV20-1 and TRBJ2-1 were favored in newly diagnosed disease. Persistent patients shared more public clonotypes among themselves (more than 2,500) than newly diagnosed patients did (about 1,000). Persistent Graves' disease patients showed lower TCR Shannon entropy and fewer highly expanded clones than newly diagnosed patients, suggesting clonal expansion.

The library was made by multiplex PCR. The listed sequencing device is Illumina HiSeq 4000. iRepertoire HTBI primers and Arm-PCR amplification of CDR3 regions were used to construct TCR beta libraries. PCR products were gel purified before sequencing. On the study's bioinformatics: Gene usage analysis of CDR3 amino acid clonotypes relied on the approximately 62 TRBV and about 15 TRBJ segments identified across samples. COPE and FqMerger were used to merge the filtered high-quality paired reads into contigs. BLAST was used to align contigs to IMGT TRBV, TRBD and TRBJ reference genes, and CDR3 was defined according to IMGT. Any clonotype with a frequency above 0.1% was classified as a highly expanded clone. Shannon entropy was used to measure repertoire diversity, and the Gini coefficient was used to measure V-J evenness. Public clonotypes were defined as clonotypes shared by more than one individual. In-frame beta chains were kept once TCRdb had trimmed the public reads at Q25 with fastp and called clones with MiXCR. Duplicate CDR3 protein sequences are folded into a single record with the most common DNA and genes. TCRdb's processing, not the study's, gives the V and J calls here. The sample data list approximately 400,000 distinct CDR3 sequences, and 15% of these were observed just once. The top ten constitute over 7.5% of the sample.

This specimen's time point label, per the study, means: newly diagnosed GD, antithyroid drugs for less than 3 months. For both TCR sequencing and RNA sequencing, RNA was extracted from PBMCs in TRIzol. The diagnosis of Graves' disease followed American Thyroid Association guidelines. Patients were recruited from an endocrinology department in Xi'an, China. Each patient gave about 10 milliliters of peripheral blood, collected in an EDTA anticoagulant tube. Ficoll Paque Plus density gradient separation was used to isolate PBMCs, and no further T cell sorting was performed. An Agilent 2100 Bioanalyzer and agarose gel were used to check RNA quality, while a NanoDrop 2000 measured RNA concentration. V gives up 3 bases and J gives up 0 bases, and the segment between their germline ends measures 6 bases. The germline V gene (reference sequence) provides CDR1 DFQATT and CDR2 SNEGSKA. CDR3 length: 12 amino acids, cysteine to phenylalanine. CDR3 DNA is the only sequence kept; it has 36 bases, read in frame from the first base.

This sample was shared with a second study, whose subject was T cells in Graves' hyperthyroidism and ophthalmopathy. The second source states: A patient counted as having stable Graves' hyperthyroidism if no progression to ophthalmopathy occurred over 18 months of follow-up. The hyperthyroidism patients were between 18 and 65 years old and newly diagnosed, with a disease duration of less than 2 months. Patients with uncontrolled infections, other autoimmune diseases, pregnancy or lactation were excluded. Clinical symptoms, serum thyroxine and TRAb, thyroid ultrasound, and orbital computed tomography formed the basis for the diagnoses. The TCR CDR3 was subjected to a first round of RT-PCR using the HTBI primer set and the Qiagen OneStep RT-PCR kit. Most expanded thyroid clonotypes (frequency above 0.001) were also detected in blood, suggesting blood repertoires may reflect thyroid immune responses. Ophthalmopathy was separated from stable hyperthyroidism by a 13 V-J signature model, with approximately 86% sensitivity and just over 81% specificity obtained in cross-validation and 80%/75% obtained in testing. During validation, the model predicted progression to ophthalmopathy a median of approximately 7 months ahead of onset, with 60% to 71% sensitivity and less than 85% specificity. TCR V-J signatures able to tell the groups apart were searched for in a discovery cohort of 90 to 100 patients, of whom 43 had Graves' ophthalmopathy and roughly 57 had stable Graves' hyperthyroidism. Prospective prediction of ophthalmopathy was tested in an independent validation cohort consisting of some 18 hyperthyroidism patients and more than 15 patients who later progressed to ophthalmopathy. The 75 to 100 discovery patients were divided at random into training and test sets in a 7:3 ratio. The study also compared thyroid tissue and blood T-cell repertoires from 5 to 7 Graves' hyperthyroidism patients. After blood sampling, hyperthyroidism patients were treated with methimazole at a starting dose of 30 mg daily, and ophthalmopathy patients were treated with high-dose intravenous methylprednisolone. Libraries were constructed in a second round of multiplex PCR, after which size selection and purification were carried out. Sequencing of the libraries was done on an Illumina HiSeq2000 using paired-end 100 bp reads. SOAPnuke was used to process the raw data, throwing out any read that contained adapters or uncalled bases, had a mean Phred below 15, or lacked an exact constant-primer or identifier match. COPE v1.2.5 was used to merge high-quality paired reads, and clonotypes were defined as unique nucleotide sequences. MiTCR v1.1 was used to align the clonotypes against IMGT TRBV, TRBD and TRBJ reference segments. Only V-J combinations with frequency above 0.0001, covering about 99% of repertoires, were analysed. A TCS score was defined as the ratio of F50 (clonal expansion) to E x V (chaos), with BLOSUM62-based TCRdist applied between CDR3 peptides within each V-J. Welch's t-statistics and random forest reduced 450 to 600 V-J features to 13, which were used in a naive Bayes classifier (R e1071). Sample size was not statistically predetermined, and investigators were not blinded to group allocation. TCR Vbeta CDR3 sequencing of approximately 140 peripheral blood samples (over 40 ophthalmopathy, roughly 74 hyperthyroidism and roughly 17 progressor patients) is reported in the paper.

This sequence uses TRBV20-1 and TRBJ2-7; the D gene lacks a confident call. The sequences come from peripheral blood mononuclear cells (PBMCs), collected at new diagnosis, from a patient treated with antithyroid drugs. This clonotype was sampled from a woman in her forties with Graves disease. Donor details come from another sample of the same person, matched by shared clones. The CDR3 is CSASKPSYEQYF. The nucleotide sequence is TGCAGTGCTAGTAAGCCCTCCTACGAGCAGTACTTC.